A single TCR beta chain is shown here with its context. This CDR3 spans 14 amino acids. Germline-derived CDR1 and CDR2 are MNHNS and SASEGT. V was cut by 8 bases and J by 3 bases, with 16 bases left in between. Using a J-beta primer mix together with a sample-barcoded 5' primer, a second PCR was run for roughly 7 to 11 cycles. Tags on each cDNA molecule came from a template-switch adaptor with 12 random nucleotides. MiXCR was run by TCRdb on the 5' RACE reads, yielding one entry per CDR3 protein. The sample has roughly 800,000 distinct CDR3 sequences; about 62% are singletons. The data belong to a study of blood T cells in healthy people across ages. The sample providers were healthy Caucasian people from Russia, aged about 6 to 100.

Sequenced: blood. The source is a man aged 30-40 years in good health. The rearrangement joins TRBV6-1 to TRBJ1-1, with D unresolved. The CDR3 coding sequence is TGTGCCAGCCGAAATCTAAATCAGGACACTGAAGCTTTCTTT. Its protein product is CASRNLNQDTEAFF.